Sequencing of this TCR beta chain was carried out in a study of human CD8 memory T cell subsets. Overall study findings and caveats: In the comparison of repertoires, stem-like memory and precursor exhausted T cells overlapped only minimally. The Chao1 estimates suggested that precursor exhausted T cells were less diverse than stem-like memory T cells. Unlike effector memory cells, stem-like memory and precursor exhausted T cells displayed similarly high diversity.

By UMI-labeled 5' RACE, the TCR beta libraries were made. With the 5' RACE reads reprocessed, TCRdb shows one record per CDR3 protein and no DNA. Its listing shows thousands of distinct CDR3 sequences. As for this clonotype: The antigen is unknown.

Among CD8+ T cells, TPEX were CCR7+ PD-1+ TIGIT+ early memory cells with exhausted-like traits. There are 15 residues in the CDR3. Germline-derived CDR1 and CDR2 are MRHNA and SNTAGT. The source is a human donor in good health. V gene TRBV6-4 combines with J gene TRBJ2-2. What was sequenced was CD8+ T cells from PBMCs. The CDR3 here is CASSDSGESTGELFF.